This T cell receptor beta chain was retrieved from a study of cytomegalovirus exposure and HLA in healthy donors. Germline lookup yields CDR1 MNHEY and CDR2 SMNVEV (reference sequence). The V end was cut by 4 bases, the J end by 4 bases, with 18 bases between. This CDR3 is built from 16 residues. PCR amplification relied on 60 Vbeta primers (plus 13 Jbeta primers). Method: immunoSEQ multiplex PCR; TCRdb's copy keeps in-frame clones and lacks some. The sample yields some 140,000 clones, about 85% seen once. A note on this clone: Its antigen is still unknown.

Sampled while nominally healthy, donors likely had unrecorded immune exposures. Study conclusions and caveats: Most of the CMV-associated TCR beta chains (in a later analysis) appeared to be HLA-restricted. Rare TCR sequences predominated, though certain public TCRs were found in many donors.

The sequence derives from a female donor in good health and CMV-seronegative. The sequenced sample consisted of PBMCs. The genes are TRBV27 and TRBJ2-3; D perhaps matches TRBD2 (5 bases). The CDR3 bases are TGTGCCAGCAGTTCCTTCTGGGAGAGAATATCAGATACGCAGTATTTT. Translating it yields CASSSFWERISDTQYF.